Listed below are T cell receptor beta chains from one sample, sequenced in a study of cytomegalovirus exposure and HLA in healthy donors. The assay was immunoSEQ multiplex PCR, and TCRdb's table has in-frame clones only and misses some. The sample consists of about 160,000 clones, around 85% of them appearing once. Sequencing was performed on PBMCs. The receptors shown here come from a man aged 45 to 65 in good health and CMV-seropositive. Both conserved end residues are part of each CDR3. A D gene is named only where the DNA matches it firmly. Size is stated for part of the rows, as once, few or many counts, or as a class when the clone is expanded.

J: TRBJ1-2
V: TRBV6-1
size: NA
length: 11
D: NA
DNA: TGTGCCAGCAGTGGGGAGCGTGGCTACACCTTC
CDR3: CASSGERGYTF

J: TRBJ1-1
V: TRBV28
size: once
length: 13
D: NA
DNA: TGTGCCAGCAGTTTCCAGGTCAACACTGAAGCTTTCTTT
CDR3: CASSFQVNTEAFF

J: TRBJ1-5
V: TRBV7-6
size: NA
length: 17
D: TRBD1
DNA: TGTGCCAGCAGCTTAGGCAGGGGGCCGAGGAGCAATCAGCCCCAGCATTTT
CDR3: CASSLGRGPRSNQPQHF

J: TRBJ2-7
V: TRBV6-6
size: NA
length: 12
D: TRBD2
DNA: TGTGCCAGCGGGGGAGGGGCCTACGAGCAGTACTTC
CDR3: CASGGGAYEQYF

J: TRBJ1-2
V: TRBV5-1
size: NA
length: 15
D: TRBD1
DNA: TGCGCCAGCAGCTTCGGGACAGACTTTATCTATGGCTACACCTTC
CDR3: CASSFGTDFIYGYTF

J: TRBJ2-2
V: TRBV6-5
size: NA
length: 14
D: NA
DNA: TGTGCCAGCTCGGGACAAACGAACACCGGGGAGCTGTTTTTT
CDR3: CASSGQTNTGELFF

J: TRBJ1-4
V: TRBV7-2
size: NA
length: 14
D: NA
DNA: TGTGCCAGCAGCTTAGCAGGGGTACATGAAAAACTGTTTTTT
CDR3: CASSLAGVHEKLFF

J: TRBJ2-5
V: TRBV29-1
size: NA
length: 15
D: NA
DNA: TGCAGCGTTCGCTCGCAGGACAGTGAGTCGGAGACCCAGTACTTC
CDR3: CSVRSQDSESETQYF

J: TRBJ2-2
V: TRBV6-4
size: NA
length: 14
D: NA
DNA: TGTGCCACCCGCCCGAGTCGAGCGGCCGGGGAGCTGTTTTTT
CDR3: CATRPSRAAGELFF

J: TRBJ1-5
V: TRBV6-6
size: NA
length: 13
D: NA
DNA: TGTGCCAGCAGCCTGTTTAGCAATCAGCCCCAGCATTTT
CDR3: CASSLFSNQPQHF

J: TRBJ1-6
V: TRBV13
size: NA
length: 12
D: NA
DNA: TGTGCCACTTCAGGGGCTAATTCACCCCTCCACTTT
CDR3: CATSGANSPLHF

J: TRBJ2-7
V: TRBV5-6
size: NA
length: 9
D: NA
DNA: TGTGCCAGCAGCCGCGAGCAGTACTTC
CDR3: CASSREQYF

J: TRBJ1-4
V: TRBV2
size: NA
length: 13
D: NA
DNA: TGTGCCAGCGGGACACGATCTAATGAAAAACTGTTTTTT
CDR3: CASGTRSNEKLFF

J: TRBJ2-7
V: TRBV6-5
size: NA
length: 14
D: TRBD1
DNA: TGTGCCGGCTTCCGGGACAGGGACTCCTACGAGCAGTACTTC
CDR3: CAGFRDRDSYEQYF

J: TRBJ2-7
V: TRBV2
size: NA
length: 15
D: NA
DNA: TGTGCCAGCAGTGATTTGGGGCTGAGCTCCTACGAGCAGTACTTC
CDR3: CASSDLGLSSYEQYF

J: TRBJ2-7
V: TRBV27
size: NA
length: 15
D: TRBD2
DNA: TGTGCCAGCAGTCCCCGGCAGCTAGCGGGTTTGACGAAGTACTTC
CDR3: CASSPRQLAGLTKYF

J: TRBJ1-4
V: TRBV18
size: NA
length: 13
D: TRBD1
DNA: TGTGCCAGCTCGAAGGACAGGAATGAAAAACTGTTTTTT
CDR3: CASSKDRNEKLFF

J: TRBJ2-2
V: TRBV19
size: NA
length: 15
D: NA
DNA: TGTGCCAGTAGATTGGGCGGAGGGAACACCGGGGAGCTGTTTTTT
CDR3: CASRLGGGNTGELFF

J: TRBJ1-6
V: TRBV7-8
size: once
length: 13
D: NA
DNA: TGTGCCAGCAGCTTAGAGCGCCGATCACCCCTCCACTTT
CDR3: CASSLERRSPLHF

J: TRBJ2-6
V: TRBV5-1
size: NA
length: 16
D: NA
DNA: TGCGCCAGCAGCTTAACAGGTAGCTCTGGGGCCAACGTCCTGACTTTC
CDR3: CASSLTGSSGANVLTF

J: TRBJ1-6
V: TRBV4-1
size: NA
length: 16
D: TRBD1
DNA: TGCGCCAGCAGCCAAACCCCGGGACAGGGGATTTCACCCCTCCACTTT
CDR3: CASSQTPGQGISPLHF

J: TRBJ2-7
V: TRBV13
size: NA
length: 13
D: NA
DNA: TGTGCCAGCCGGACAGAGCACTCCTACGAGCAGTACTTC
CDR3: CASRTEHSYEQYF

J: TRBJ1-6
V: TRBV30
size: NA
length: 12
D: NA
DNA: TGTGCCTGGAGTGCGGGGAATTCACCCCTCCACTTT
CDR3: CAWSAGNSPLHF

J: TRBJ2-1
V: TRBV6-6
size: NA
length: 16
D: TRBD2
DNA: TGTGCCAGCGATTTCGGGCCTAGCGGGAGGGCCACTGAGCAGTTCTTC
CDR3: CASDFGPSGRATEQFF